This TCR beta chain was obtained from a study of vaccination effects on CD4 cells after COVID-19 (dated by TCRdb to between 2021 and 2024). Some background on the complete study: In the ViraFEST assay, PBMC were stimulated with viral peptide pools, and TCR sequencing was then used to find antigen-specific CD4+ T cell clonotypes based on their expansion. Two doses of either the BNT162b2 or the mRNA-1273 mRNA SARS-CoV-2 vaccine were administered to participants. Each well held around 2 million PBMC cultured in IMDM containing about 5.5% human AB serum, around 9.3 IU/ml IL-2 and gentamicin, along with roughly 10 ug/ml peptides. The study compared SARS-CoV-2 spike-specific CD4+ TCR repertoires before and after mRNA vaccination in COVID-19 convalescent patients and infection-naive vaccine recipients. Altogether, around 11 COVID-19 convalescent patients and a handful of SARS-CoV-2-naive healthy vaccine recipients made up the full study. Cultures from other donors in the study were sequenced with the Oncomine TCR Beta short-read assay on an Illumina iSeq 100.

To note about this clone: Its specific antigen is unknown. Base qualities were left out, and no much larger clone turns up one base away.

Library method: the immunoSEQ multiplex PCR assay. TCR beta CDR3 sequencing was performed on DNA from the cultured, isolated CD4+ T cells. The published analysis was carried out like this. Non-productive TCR sequences were removed and reads were trimmed to the CDR3 region, keeping CDR3s of at least 7 amino acids. Antigen-specific clonotypes were identified with the MANAFEST web app by comparing expansion in peptide wells against reference cultures. For clones to be considered positive, expansion at FDR<0.05 versus reference and all other wells, an odds ratio above 5, and a frequency above 0.1% in two replicate wells were required. Clonotypes significantly expanded in SARS-CoV-2 spike wells and in at least one common cold coronavirus spike condition were defined as cross-reactive. Levenshtein distance calculated with the stringdist R package was used to assess CDR3 similarity, and unrooted trees were constructed with ape in R 3.6.1. Not all clones reach the TCRdb copy of this immuneACCESS table, which keeps in-frame sequences only. Checked studies attribute under half of the gap to unresolved V genes and leave the rest unexplained. V, J and clone size reflect that table, while D and trimming were determined from the DNA. The sample includes tens of thousands of clones, with over 65% observed a single time. Jointly, the top ten make up under 3.5% of the sample.

Summary of the overall study and its limitations: Among healthy vaccine recipients, nearly all vaccine-induced clones were SARS-CoV-2 mono-reactive, and only 1 of 255 was cross-reactive with common cold coronaviruses. The study was limited by a small number of convalescent patients, and early post-infection timepoints were lacking. Clones induced by infection and clones induced by vaccination both contracted markedly at late timepoints after vaccination, which fits with T cell responses waning over time.

After about 9 days of culture, CD4+ T cells were isolated with the EasySep CD4+ T cell isolation kit. The absence of prior SARS-CoV-2 infection in healthy vaccine recipients was confirmed by negative nucleocapsid antibodies before and after vaccination. Half of the culture medium was replaced with fresh IL-2-containing medium on days 3 and 7. Unless otherwise noted, each peptide stimulation condition was cultured in triplicate wells. PBMC were separated from whole blood using Ficoll-Paque Plus gradient centrifugation and were then either cryopreserved at -140C or used fresh. The QIAamp micro DNA kit was used to extract genomic DNA from the cultured CD4+ T cells. The V and J ends are trimmed by 4 bases and 9 bases, leaving 7 bases between them. The germline V gene gives CDR1 as SGHTA and CDR2 as FQGTGA. The CDR3 sequence holds 10 residues, the cysteine and valine included. Only CDR3 DNA remains: 30 bases, in frame from the first base.

The chain is made from TRBV7-3 and TRBJ2-7, and possibly TRBD2, on 6 matching bases. This specimen was CD4+ T cells from PBMCs cultured without peptide, taken before COVID-19 vaccination. The sequence was obtained from a human donor who received a COVID-19 vaccine. This receptor carries the CDR3 CASSSEGQYV. The DNA is TGTGCCAGCAGCTCGGAGGGGCAGTACGTC.